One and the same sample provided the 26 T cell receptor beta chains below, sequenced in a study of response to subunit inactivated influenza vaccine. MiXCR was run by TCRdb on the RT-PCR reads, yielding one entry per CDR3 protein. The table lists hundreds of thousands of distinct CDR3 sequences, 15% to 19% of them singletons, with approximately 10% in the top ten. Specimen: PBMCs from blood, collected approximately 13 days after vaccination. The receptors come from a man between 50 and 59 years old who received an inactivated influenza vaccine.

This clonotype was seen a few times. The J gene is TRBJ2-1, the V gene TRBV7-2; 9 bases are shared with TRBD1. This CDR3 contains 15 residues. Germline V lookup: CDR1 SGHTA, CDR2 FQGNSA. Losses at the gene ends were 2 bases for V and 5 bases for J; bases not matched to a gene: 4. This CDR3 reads CASSLWGQGNNEQFF. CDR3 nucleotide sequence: TGTGCCAGCAGCTTATGGGGACAGGGTAACAATGAGCAGTTCTTC.

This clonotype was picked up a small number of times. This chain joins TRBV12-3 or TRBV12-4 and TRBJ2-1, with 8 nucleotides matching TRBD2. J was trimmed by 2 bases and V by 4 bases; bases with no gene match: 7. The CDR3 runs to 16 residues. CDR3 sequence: CASSSTSGGTYNEQFF. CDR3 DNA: TGTGCCAGCAGTTCCACCAGCGGGGGCACCTACAATGAGCAGTTCTTC.

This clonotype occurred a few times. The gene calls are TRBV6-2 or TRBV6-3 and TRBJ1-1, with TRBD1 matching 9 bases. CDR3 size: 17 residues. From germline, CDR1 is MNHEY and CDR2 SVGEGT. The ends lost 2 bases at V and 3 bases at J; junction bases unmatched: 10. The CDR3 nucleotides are TGTGCCAGCAGTTACCCTTTGGACAGGGGCCCGTACACTGAAGCTTTCTTT. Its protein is CASSYPLDRGPYTEAFF.

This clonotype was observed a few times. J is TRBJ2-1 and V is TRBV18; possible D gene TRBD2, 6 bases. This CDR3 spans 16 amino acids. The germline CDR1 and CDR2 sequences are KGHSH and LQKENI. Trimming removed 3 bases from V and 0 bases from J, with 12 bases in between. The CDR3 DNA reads TGTGCCAGCTCACCTAGCGGAGCGAGCTCCTACAATGAGCAGTTCTTC. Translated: CASSPSGASSYNEQFF.

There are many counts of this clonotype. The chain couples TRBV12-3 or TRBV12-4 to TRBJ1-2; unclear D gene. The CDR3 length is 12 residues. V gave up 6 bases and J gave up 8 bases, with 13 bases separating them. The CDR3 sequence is CASSRSGGGYTF. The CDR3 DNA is TGTGCCAGCAGCCGCTCCGGTGGGGGCTACACCTTC.

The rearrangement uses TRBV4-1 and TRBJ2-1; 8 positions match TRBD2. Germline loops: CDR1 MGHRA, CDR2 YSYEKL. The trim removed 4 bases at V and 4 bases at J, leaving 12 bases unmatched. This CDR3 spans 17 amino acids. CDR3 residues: CASSLVGRASGYNEQFF. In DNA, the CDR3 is TGCGCCAGCAGCCTCGTGGGTCGCGCTAGCGGGTACAATGAGCAGTTCTTC.

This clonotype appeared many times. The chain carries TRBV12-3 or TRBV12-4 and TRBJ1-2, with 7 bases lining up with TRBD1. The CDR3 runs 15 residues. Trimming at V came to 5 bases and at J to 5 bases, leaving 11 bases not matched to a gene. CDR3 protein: CASSPREGARYGYTF. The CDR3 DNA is TGTGCCAGCAGTCCCCGGGAGGGGGCAAGGTATGGCTACACCTTC.

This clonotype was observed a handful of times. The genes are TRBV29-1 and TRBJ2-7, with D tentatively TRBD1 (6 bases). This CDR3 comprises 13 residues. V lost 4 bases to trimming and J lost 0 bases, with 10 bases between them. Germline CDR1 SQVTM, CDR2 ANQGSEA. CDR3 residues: CSVGPGASYEQYF. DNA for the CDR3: TGCAGCGTTGGCCCAGGGGCCTCCTACGAGCAGTACTTC.

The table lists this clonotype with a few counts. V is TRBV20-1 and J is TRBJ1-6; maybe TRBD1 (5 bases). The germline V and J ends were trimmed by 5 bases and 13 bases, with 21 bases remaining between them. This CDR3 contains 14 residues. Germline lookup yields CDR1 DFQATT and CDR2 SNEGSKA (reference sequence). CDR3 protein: CSAGTGTGREPLHF. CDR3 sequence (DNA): TGCAGTGCTGGGACCGGGACCGGTAGGGAGCCCCTCCACTTT.

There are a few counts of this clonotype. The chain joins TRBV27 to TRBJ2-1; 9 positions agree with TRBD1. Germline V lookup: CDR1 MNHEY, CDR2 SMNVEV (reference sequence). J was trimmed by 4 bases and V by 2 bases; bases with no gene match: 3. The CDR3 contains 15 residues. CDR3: CASSLGDRAYNEQFF. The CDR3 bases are TGTGCCAGCAGTTTAGGGGACAGGGCTTACAATGAGCAGTTCTTC.

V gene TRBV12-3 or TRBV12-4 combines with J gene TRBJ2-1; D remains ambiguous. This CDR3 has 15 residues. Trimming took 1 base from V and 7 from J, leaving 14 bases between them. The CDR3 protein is CASSLDATLGNEQFF. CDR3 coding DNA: TGTGCCAGCAGTTTAGACGCGACCCTTGGAAATGAGCAGTTCTTC.

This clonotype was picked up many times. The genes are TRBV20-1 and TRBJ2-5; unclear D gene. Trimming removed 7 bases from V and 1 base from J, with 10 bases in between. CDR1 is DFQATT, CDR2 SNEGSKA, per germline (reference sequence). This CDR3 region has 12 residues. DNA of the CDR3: TGCAGTGGATGGCGGACCCAAGAGACCCAGTACTTC. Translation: CSGWRTQETQYF.

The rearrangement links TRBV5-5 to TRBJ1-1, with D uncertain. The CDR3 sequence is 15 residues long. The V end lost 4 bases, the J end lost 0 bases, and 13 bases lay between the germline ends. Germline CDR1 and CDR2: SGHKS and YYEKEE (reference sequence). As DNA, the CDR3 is TGTGCCAGCAGCAGCTCCCGGGCAATGAACACTGAAGCTTTCTTT. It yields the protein CASSSSRAMNTEAFF.

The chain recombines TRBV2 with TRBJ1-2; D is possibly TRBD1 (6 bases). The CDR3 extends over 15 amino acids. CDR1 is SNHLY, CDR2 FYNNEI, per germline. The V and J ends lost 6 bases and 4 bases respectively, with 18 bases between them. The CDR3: CASSMGTKVPYGYTF. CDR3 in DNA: TGTGCCAGCAGCATGGGGACAAAAGTTCCCTATGGCTACACCTTC.

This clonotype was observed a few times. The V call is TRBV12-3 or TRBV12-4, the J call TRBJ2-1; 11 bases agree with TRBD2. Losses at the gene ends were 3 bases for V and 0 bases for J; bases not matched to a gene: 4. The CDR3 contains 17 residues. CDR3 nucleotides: TGTGCCAGCAGTTTGGATAGCGGGAGGGCCTCCTACAATGAGCAGTTCTTC. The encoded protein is CASSLDSGRASYNEQFF.

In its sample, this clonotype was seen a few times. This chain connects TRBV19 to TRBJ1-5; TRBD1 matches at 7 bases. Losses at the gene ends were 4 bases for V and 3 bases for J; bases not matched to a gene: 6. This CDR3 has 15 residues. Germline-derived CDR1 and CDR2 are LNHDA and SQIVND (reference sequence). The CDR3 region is CASSTPGQSNQPQHF. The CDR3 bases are TGTGCCAGTAGTACACCGGGACAGTCCAATCAGCCCCAGCATTTT.

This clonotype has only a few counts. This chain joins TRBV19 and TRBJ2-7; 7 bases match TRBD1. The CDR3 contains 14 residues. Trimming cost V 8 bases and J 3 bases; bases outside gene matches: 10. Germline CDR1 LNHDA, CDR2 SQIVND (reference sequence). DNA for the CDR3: TGTGCCAGTTCCCGACAGGGAAAGGACTACGAGCAGTACTTC. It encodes CASSRQGKDYEQYF.

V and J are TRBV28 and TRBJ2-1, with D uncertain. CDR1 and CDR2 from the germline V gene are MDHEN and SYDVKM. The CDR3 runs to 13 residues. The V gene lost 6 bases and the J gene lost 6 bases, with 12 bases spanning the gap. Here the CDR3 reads CASSAVSRNEQFF. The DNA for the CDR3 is TGTGCCAGCAGCGCTGTAAGTCGCAATGAGCAGTTCTTC.

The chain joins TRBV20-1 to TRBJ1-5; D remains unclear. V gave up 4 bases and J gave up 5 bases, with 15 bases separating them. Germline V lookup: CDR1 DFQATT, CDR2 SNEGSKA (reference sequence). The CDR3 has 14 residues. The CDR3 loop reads CSATRTVGYQPQHF. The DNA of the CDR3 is TGCAGTGCTACCCGGACCGTAGGGTATCAGCCCCAGCATTTT.

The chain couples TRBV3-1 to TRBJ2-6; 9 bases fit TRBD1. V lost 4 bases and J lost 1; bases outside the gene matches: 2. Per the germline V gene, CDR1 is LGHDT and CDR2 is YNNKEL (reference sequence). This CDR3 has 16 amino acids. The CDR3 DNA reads TGTGCCAGCAGCCGGGACAGGGTGTCTGGGGCCAACGTCCTGACTTTC. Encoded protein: CASSRDRVSGANVLTF. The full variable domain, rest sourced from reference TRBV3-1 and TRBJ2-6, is DTAVSQTPKYLVTQMGNDKSIKCEQNLGHDTMYWYKQDSKKFLKIMFSYNNKELIINETVPNRFSPKSPDKAHLNLHINSLELGDSAVYFCASSRDRVSGANVLTFGAGSRLTVL.

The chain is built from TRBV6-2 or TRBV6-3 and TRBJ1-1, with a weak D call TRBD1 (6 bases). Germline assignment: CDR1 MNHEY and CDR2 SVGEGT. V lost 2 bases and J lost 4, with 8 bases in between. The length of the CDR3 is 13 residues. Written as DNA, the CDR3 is TGTGCCAGCAGTTACCGGGGGCCCACTGAAGCTTTCTTT. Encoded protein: CASSYRGPTEAFF.

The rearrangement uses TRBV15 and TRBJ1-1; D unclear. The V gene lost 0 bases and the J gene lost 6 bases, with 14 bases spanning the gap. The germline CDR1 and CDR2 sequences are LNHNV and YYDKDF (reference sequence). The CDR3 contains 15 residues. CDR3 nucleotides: TGTGCCACCAGCAGAGAGGTCGGAGTAAACGCTGAAGCTTTCTTT. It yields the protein CATSREVGVNAEAFF.

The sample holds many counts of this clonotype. CDR3 nucleotides: TGCAGCGTTGAGGGGAGATCAGACGAGCAGTACTTC. This encodes CSVEGRSDEQYF. This chain links TRBV29-1 with TRBJ2-7; D might be TRBD2 (5 bases). Trimming shortened V by 3 bases and J by 5 bases, and 11 bases separated the two germline ends. Germline CDR1 and CDR2: SQVTM and ANQGSEA. The CDR3 is 12 residues long.

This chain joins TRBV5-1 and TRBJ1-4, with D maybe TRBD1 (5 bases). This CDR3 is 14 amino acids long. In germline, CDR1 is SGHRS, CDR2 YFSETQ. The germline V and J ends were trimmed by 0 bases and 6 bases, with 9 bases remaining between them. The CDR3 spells CASSLGGTDEKLFF. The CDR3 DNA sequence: TGCGCCAGCAGCTTGGGCGGGACGGATGAAAAACTGTTTTTT.

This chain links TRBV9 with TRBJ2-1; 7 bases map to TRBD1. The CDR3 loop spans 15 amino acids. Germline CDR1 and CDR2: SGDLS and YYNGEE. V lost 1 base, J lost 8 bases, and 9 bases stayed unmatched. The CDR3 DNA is TGTGCCAGCAGCGTACTGACAGGGTACAGCGATGAGCAGTTCTTC. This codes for CASSVLTGYSDEQFF.

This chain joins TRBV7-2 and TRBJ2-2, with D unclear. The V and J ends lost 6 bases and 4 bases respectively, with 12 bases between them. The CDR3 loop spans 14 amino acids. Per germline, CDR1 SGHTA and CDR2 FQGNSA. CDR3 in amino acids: CASRRSQSTGELFF. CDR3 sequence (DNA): TGTGCCAGCAGACGCTCACAGAGCACCGGGGAGCTGTTTTTT.